This T cell receptor (beta chain) was captured by sequencing in a study of T cell repertoires in cytomegalovirus infection. TCRdb itself ran the reads through MiXCR, one entry per CDR3 protein. The data show 510,000 or so distinct CDR3 sequences, about 26% seen once. V was pared by 3 bases and J by 7 bases, with 13 bases of the junction left unmatched. Germline CDR1 and CDR2: SGHAT and FQNNGV. The CDR3 has 16 amino acids. There are many counts of this clonotype. The genes are TRBV11-2 and TRBJ2-5, with TRBD2 matching over 8 bases. This sequence originates from a human donor in good health (CMV status not recorded). Some clones in this sample may be carry-over from other donors' samples. Sample: PBMCs. The CDR3 loop is CASSFRPRREEGTQYF. CDR3 nucleotides: TGTGCCAGCAGCTTCCGTCCCCGGCGGGAGGAAGGGACCCAGTACTTC.